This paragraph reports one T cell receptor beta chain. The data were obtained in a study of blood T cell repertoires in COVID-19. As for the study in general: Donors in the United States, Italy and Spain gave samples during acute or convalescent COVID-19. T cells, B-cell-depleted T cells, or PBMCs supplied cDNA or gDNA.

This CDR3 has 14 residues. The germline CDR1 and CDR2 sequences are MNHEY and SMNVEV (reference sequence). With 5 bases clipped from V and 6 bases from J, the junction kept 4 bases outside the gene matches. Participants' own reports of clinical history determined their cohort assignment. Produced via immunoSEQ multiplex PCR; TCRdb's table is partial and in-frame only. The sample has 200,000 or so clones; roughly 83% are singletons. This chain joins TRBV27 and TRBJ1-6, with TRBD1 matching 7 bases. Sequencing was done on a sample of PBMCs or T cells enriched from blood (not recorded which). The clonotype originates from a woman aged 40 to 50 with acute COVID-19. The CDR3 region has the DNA TGTGCCAGCAGTCCCGGACAGGTTAATTCACCCCTCCACTTT. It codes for CASSPGQVNSPLHF.